The rows below give T cell receptor beta chains drawn from one sample of a study of identical twins. Each CDR3 protein is one row after TCRdb ran MiXCR on the 5' RACE reads. Of about 570,000 distinct CDR3 sequences in the sample, 9% to 10% were seen once. These sequences were also reported in another study, on yellow fever vaccine responses in identical twins.

Source material: PBMCs. The receptors here all came from a woman between 18 and 30 years old in good health. CDR3s leave out the opening cysteine and the closing phenylalanine or tryptophan. The order of the fields is D gene, V gene, J gene, CDR3 protein. A D gene is named only where the DNA matches it firmly.

d_gene: -
v_gene: TRBV5-1
j_gene: TRBJ2-1
CDR3aa: ASSLSGYDNEQF

d_gene: -
v_gene: TRBV7-3
j_gene: TRBJ2-7
CDR3aa: ASSFRTQILYEQY

d_gene: TRBD1
v_gene: TRBV7-9
j_gene: TRBJ2-6
CDR3aa: ASSSGTGGGVLT

d_gene: TRBD1
v_gene: TRBV20-1
j_gene: TRBJ1-2
CDR3aa: SATTGQGPYGYT

d_gene: -
v_gene: TRBV4-1
j_gene: TRBJ1-6
CDR3aa: ASSQELSRVASPLH

d_gene: -
v_gene: TRBV28
j_gene: TRBJ2-3
CDR3aa: ASSFLQETTDTQY

d_gene: -
v_gene: TRBV7-8
j_gene: TRBJ2-7
CDR3aa: ASSLGPRSQY

d_gene: TRBD2
v_gene: TRBV4-3
j_gene: TRBJ2-5
CDR3aa: ASSHSGREETQY

d_gene: TRBD2
v_gene: TRBV27
j_gene: TRBJ2-1
CDR3aa: ASFPGLAGQPAGYNEQF

d_gene: -
v_gene: TRBV12-3/TRBV12-4
j_gene: TRBJ2-5
CDR3aa: ASSFRGAGEETQY

d_gene: TRBD1
v_gene: TRBV5-1
j_gene: TRBJ2-3
CDR3aa: ASSSRQGVDTQY

d_gene: TRBD1
v_gene: TRBV7-9
j_gene: TRBJ1-2
CDR3aa: ASSWGQGSYGYT

d_gene: TRBD1
v_gene: TRBV29-1
j_gene: TRBJ2-6
CDR3aa: SVEDRDRPSGANVLT

d_gene: TRBD2
v_gene: TRBV7-3
j_gene: TRBJ2-5
CDR3aa: ASSLNPGGAETQY

d_gene: TRBD2
v_gene: TRBV12-3/TRBV12-4
j_gene: TRBJ2-4
CDR3aa: ASSSQRRGDIQY

d_gene: TRBD2
v_gene: TRBV30
j_gene: TRBJ2-3
CDR3aa: AWIPILAGLTTDTQY

d_gene: TRBD2
v_gene: TRBV12-3/TRBV12-4
j_gene: TRBJ2-3
CDR3aa: ASSLGSRGGRLGDTQY

d_gene: TRBD1
v_gene: TRBV19
j_gene: TRBJ2-1
CDR3aa: ASIPPGQGAFNEQF

d_gene: TRBD2
v_gene: TRBV11-1
j_gene: TRBJ2-1
CDR3aa: ASSLDWASGSRSYNEQF

d_gene: TRBD2
v_gene: TRBV3-1
j_gene: TRBJ2-1
CDR3aa: ASSQSSSGGPRGRF

d_gene: TRBD1
v_gene: TRBV5-1
j_gene: TRBJ1-1
CDR3aa: ASSTGQARNTEAF

d_gene: -
v_gene: TRBV30
j_gene: TRBJ2-7
CDR3aa: AWTRRGTQHYEQY

d_gene: TRBD1
v_gene: TRBV9
j_gene: TRBJ2-2
CDR3aa: ASSVGPGGLKARGGELF

d_gene: -
v_gene: TRBV7-2
j_gene: TRBJ1-1
CDR3aa: ASSLVSMNTEAF

d_gene: -
v_gene: TRBV7-9
j_gene: TRBJ2-7
CDR3aa: ASSLALGGAAYEQY

d_gene: -
v_gene: TRBV14
j_gene: TRBJ2-7
CDR3aa: ASSHDTYEQY

d_gene: -
v_gene: TRBV20-1
j_gene: TRBJ2-1
CDR3aa: SARGARNSYNEQF

d_gene: -
v_gene: TRBV6-2/TRBV6-3
j_gene: TRBJ2-3
CDR3aa: ASSRPPLEIRTDTQY

d_gene: -
v_gene: TRBV20-1
j_gene: TRBJ1-4
CDR3aa: SARIPGRYEKLF

d_gene: TRBD2
v_gene: TRBV29-1
j_gene: TRBJ2-1
CDR3aa: SVVGPAGGPYEQF

d_gene: TRBD2
v_gene: TRBV7-2
j_gene: TRBJ2-7
CDR3aa: ASSLASGGGYEQY

d_gene: TRBD1
v_gene: TRBV7-7
j_gene: TRBJ2-1
CDR3aa: ASSSGTGVDNEQF

d_gene: -
v_gene: TRBV6-4
j_gene: TRBJ2-1
CDR3aa: ASRNRAESYNEQF

d_gene: TRBD1
v_gene: TRBV20-1
j_gene: TRBJ2-2
CDR3aa: SAWDSNTGELF

d_gene: -
v_gene: TRBV20-1
j_gene: TRBJ2-7
CDR3aa: SASYRWSVEQY

d_gene: TRBD2
v_gene: TRBV6-1
j_gene: TRBJ2-1
CDR3aa: ASRIRLAGGREQF

d_gene: -
v_gene: TRBV3-1
j_gene: TRBJ1-6
CDR3aa: ASSQAAGADSPLH

d_gene: -
v_gene: TRBV5-6
j_gene: TRBJ2-7
CDR3aa: ASSLYSNEQY

d_gene: -
v_gene: TRBV20-1
j_gene: TRBJ2-3
CDR3aa: SGLGPRTDTQY

d_gene: -
v_gene: TRBV5-1
j_gene: TRBJ1-2
CDR3aa: ASSRTGKDSGANYGYT

d_gene: -
v_gene: TRBV29-1
j_gene: TRBJ1-2
CDR3aa: SVDPRYT

d_gene: -
v_gene: TRBV4-3
j_gene: TRBJ2-2
CDR3aa: ASSQDGGLEAGELF

d_gene: -
v_gene: TRBV7-9
j_gene: TRBJ2-3
CDR3aa: ASSLPNTDTQY

d_gene: -
v_gene: TRBV4-2
j_gene: TRBJ2-2
CDR3aa: ASSPISNTGELF

d_gene: -
v_gene: TRBV24-1
j_gene: TRBJ2-1
CDR3aa: ATSDVGRTDNNEQF

d_gene: TRBD2
v_gene: TRBV6-1
j_gene: TRBJ2-3
CDR3aa: ASSLTSGSGDTQY

d_gene: TRBD2
v_gene: TRBV28
j_gene: TRBJ2-7
CDR3aa: ATFSGSYEQY

d_gene: TRBD1
v_gene: TRBV18
j_gene: TRBJ1-1
CDR3aa: PSSRPTGVAEAF